This T cell receptor (beta chain) is from a study of T cell responses to AZD1222 COVID-19 vaccine. Background on the study: Pooled together were second doses at about 4 or about 12 weeks. Findings and caveats of the study: Females outnumbered males among donors, who were mostly white British; clonal diversity was possibly underestimated.

V dropped 4 bases and J dropped 10; count of bases not matched to a gene: 11. The CDR3 runs to 14 residues. CDR1 is MRHNA and CDR2 is SNTAGT in the germline V gene. A note on this clone: The antigen remains unidentified.

Here immunoSEQ multiplex PCR was the method, and the copy in TCRdb shows in-frame clones only, minus some. The data contain some 120,000 clones, approximately 89% of them seen just once; the ten biggest clones take up about 5%. This material consisted of peripheral blood, taken on day 0 of AZD1222 vaccination. The gene calls are TRBV6-4 and TRBJ1-1; 8 bases agree with TRBD1. This clonotype was sampled from an adult in good health. The CDR3: CASSATGWTGLAFF. The DNA for the CDR3 is TGTGCCAGCAGTGCAACGGGGTGGACAGGGTTAGCTTTCTTT.